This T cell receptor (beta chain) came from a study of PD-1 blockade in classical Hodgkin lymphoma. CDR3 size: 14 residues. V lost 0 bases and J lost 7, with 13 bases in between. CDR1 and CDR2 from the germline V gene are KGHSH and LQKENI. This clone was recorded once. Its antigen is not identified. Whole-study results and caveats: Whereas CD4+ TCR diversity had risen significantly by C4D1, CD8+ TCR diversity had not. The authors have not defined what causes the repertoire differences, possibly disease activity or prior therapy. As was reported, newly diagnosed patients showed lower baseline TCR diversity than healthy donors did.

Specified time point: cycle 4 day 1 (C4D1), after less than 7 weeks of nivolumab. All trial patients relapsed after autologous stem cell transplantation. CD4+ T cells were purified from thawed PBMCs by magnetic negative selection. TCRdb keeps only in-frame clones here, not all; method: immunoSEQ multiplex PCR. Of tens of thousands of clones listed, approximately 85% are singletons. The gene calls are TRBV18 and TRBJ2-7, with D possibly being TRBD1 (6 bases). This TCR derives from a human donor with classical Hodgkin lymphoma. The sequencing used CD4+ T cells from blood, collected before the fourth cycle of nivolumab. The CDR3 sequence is CASSPPTGSGEQYF. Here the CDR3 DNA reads TGTGCCAGCTCACCACCAACAGGGTCCGGAGAGCAGTACTTC.